The 28 T cell receptor beta chains below all came from one sample that was sequenced in a study of T cell repertoires in aging, cancer and after chemotherapy (dated by TCRdb to between 2019 and 2020). This sample was sequenced with an Illumina MiSeq. Rearranged TRB sequences spanning V, D and J segments were amplified in a multiplex touch-down PCR with a mixed TRB-A/B primer pool. The raw public reads went through TCRdb reprocessing: fastp at Q25, MiXCR clone calling, in-frame beta chains kept. Each entry is one CDR3 protein sequence, shown with its most common DNA and genes. Within this sample are around 5,000 distinct CDR3 sequences, with roughly 24% of them counted one time only. Jointly, the top ten make up roughly a sixth of the sample. Instead of sorted cells or RNA, genomic DNA extracted from peripheral blood served as the source for amplifying TCR beta rearrangements. Material for sequencing was blood. The receptors originated from a human donor in good health.

CDR3 bases: TGTGCCAGCAGCGAACCCAAGGCGTCAAACACAGGGGGCCAGGATCAGCCCCAGCATTTT. Amino acid sequence: CASSEPKASNTGGQDQPQHF. The J gene is TRBJ1-5, the V gene TRBV21-1; TRBD1 is the table's D call, not checked against the DNA. TRBV21-1 is an annotated pseudogene. The CDR3 length is 20 residues.

For this clonotype: The junction shows a germline mismatch at one end, possibly a read error. The chain has TRBV4-3 and TRBJ2-4; tentatively, D is TRBD2 (6 bases). The CDR3 loop spans 14 amino acids. Germline-derived CDR1 and CDR2 are LGHNA and YSLEER. The DNA of the CDR3 is TGTGCCAGCAGCCCACGGACTGCGGGGAACATTCAGTACTTC. It is translated as CASSPRTAGNIQYF.

By share of the sample, this clonotype is medium-sized. The rearrangement joins TRBV19 to TRBJ2-3; 9 bases agree with TRBD2. This CDR3 has 15 amino acids. CDR1 and CDR2 (germline): LNHDA, SQIVND (reference sequence). The V segment lost 5 bases and the J segment 8 bases; nucleotides outside the gene matches: 11. CDR3 loop: CASSGTSRATSTQYF. CDR3 coding DNA: TGTGCCAGTAGTGGGACTAGCAGGGCCACAAGTACGCAGTATTTT. Full variable domain (rest looked up from reference TRBV19 and TRBJ2-3): DGGITQSPKYLFRKEGQNVTLSCEQNLNHDAMYWYRQDPGQGLRLIYYSQIVNDFQKGDIAEGYSVSREKKESFPLTVTSAQKNPTAFYLCASSGTSRATSTQYFGPGTRLTVL.

There are a few counts of this clonotype. At one end the junction does not follow the germline gene, possibly because of a read error. J is TRBJ2-7 and V is TRBV4-3; 11 bases are a match to TRBD2. Germline values: CDR1 LGHNA, CDR2 YSLEER. The CDR3 covers 15 residues. This chain's CDR3 is CASSQEIAGGLEQYF. CDR3 nucleotides: TGTGCCAGCAGCCAAGAAATAGCGGGAGGGCTCGAGCAGTACTTC.

The chain is built from TRBV20-1 and TRBJ1-2; TRBD1 is a possible D gene (5 bases). The CDR3 loop spans 11 amino acids. The V end lost 6 bases, the J end lost 13 bases, and 18 bases lay between the germline ends. Germline CDR1 and CDR2: DFQATT and SNEGSKA (reference sequence). CDR3 protein: CSAGGGLGSTF. The CDR3 nucleotides are TGCAGTGCGGGGGGGGGACTTGGGTCCACCTTC.

This clonotype is medium-sized within its sample. The CDR3: CASSYGLGTNSGNTIYF. The DNA for the CDR3 is TGTGCCAGCAGTTACGGGCTGGGGACGAACTCTGGAAACACCATATATTTT. This rearrangement joins TRBV6-5 to TRBJ1-3, with D perhaps TRBD1 (5 bases). The CDR3 loop spans 17 amino acids. The V end was cut by 2 bases, the J end by 0 bases, with 14 bases between. The germline V gene has CDR1 MNHEY and CDR2 SVGAGI.

By share, this clonotype ranks as medium-sized. In DNA, the CDR3 is TGTGCCAGCAGCTTATACAGGGAGGGAACCGGGGAGCTGTTTTTT. The encoded protein is CASSLYREGTGELFF. The genes are TRBV5-4 and TRBJ2-2; weak D call: TRBD2 (7 bases). Germline-derived CDR1 and CDR2 are SGHNT and YYREEE (reference sequence). Trimming removed 2 bases from V and 5 bases from J, with 13 bases in between. CDR3 length equals 15 residues.

Worth noting for this clonotype: A much bigger clone sits one base away, suggesting this may be a read error. This CDR3 is CASTHGPRDSTYEHYF. The CDR3 DNA is TGTGCCAGCACCCATGGCCCCCGGGACAGCACCTACGAGCATTACTTC. The chain couples TRBV5-6 to TRBJ2-7; 7 nucleotides line up with TRBD1. This CDR3 spans 16 amino acids. Germline lookup yields CDR1 SGHDT and CDR2 YYEEEE.

To note about this clonotype: It may be a read error: a sequence one base away is much more abundant. The chain is built from TRBV12-3 or TRBV12-4 and TRBJ2-3; no definite D call. The CDR3 spans 11 residues. CDR3 nucleotide sequence: TGTGCCTGCAGTTTAGCCTGGTTGCAGTATTTT. Its translation: CACSLAWLQYF.

This clonotype was seen more than once but under ten times. The gene calls are TRBV12-3 or TRBV12-4 and TRBJ2-3; no definite D call. The CDR3 is 17 residues long. The ends were cut back, 7 bases at V and 0 bases at J, with 20 bases in the middle. CDR3 protein: CASTLRRILTSTDTQYF. As DNA, the CDR3 is TGTGCCAGCACCCTTCGAAGGATCTTGACTAGCACAGATACGCAGTATTTT.

The rearrangement links TRBV4-3 to TRBJ2-3; 9 bases fit TRBD2. The germline CDR1 and CDR2 sequences are LGHNA and YSLEER. This CDR3 has 16 amino acids. V shed 0 bases and J 4 bases; nucleotides not matched to a gene: 5. The CDR3, as DNA: TGCGCCAGCAGCCAAGATCTGGGCGGGGGGGCAGATACGCAGTATTTT. Amino acid sequence: CASSQDLGGGADTQYF.

By its share, this clonotype is medium-sized. The chain combines TRBV19 with TRBJ2-7; 8 bases map to TRBD1. V shed 6 bases, J shed 0 bases, and the junction held 4 bases outside the gene matches. CDR3 size: 14 residues. Germline CDR1 reads LNHDA; CDR2 reads SQIVND (reference sequence). The CDR3 region has the DNA TGTGCCAGTAGCGCGGACAGGGACTCCTACGAGCAGTACTTC. Translated: CASSADRDSYEQYF.

To note about this clonotype: One end of the junction is discordant with germline, which a read error may explain. The chain combines TRBV4-3 with TRBJ2-5, with 7 bases identical to TRBD2. There are 17 residues in the CDR3. Germline V gives CDR1 LGHNA, CDR2 YSLEER. The CDR3 DNA reads TGTGCCAGCAGCCCCAGTAAGTCGCGGGGGTTGATTGAGACCCAGTACTTC. Protein: CASSPSKSRGLIETQYF.

There are a few counts of this clonotype. The chain has TRBV14 and TRBJ2-7; D may match TRBD1 or TRBD2 (5 bases each). Per germline, CDR1 SGHDN and CDR2 FVKESK. This CDR3 comprises 14 residues. Trimming shortened V by 4 bases and J by 0 bases, and 10 bases separated the two germline ends. CDR3 nucleotides: TGTGCCAGCAGCCTCCGGGACGGCTCCTACGAGCAGTACTTC. It yields the protein CASSLRDGSYEQYF.

In its sample, this clonotype ranks as medium-sized (0.01 to 0.1%). This sequence joins TRBV6-5 and TRBJ2-3, with D hard to call. Germline CDR1 is MNHEY and CDR2 is SVGAGI. The CDR3 length is 14 residues. V lost 1 base and J lost 5, with 10 bases in between. The CDR3 region is CASSYLSSGDTQYF. The CDR3 DNA reads as TGTGCCAGCAGTTACTTGAGTTCGGGAGATACGCAGTATTTT.

The DNA for the CDR3 is TGTGCCAGCAGCCTCGTCCCCGGGACAGGCGGCTACGAGCAGTACTTC. Its protein product is CASSLVPGTGGYEQYF. The chain joins TRBV12-3 or TRBV12-4 to TRBJ1-2, with 8 bases aligning to TRBD1. Judging by the DNA end, TRBJ2-7 fits better; the J call may be wrong. The CDR3 covers 16 residues.

In its sample, this clonotype ranks as medium-sized. The rearrangement links TRBV6-1 to TRBJ1-3; 8 positions agree with TRBD1. The ends lost 5 bases at V and 2 bases at J; junction bases unmatched: 5. CDR3 length: 15 amino acids. The germline V gene encodes CDR1 MNHNS and CDR2 SASEGT. The CDR3 sequence is CASSRQGKAGNTIYF. The CDR3 DNA reads TGTGCCAGCAGTCGACAGGGGAAAGCTGGAAACACCATATATTTT.

By share, this clonotype ranks as medium-sized. The V and J genes are TRBV30 and TRBJ2-7, with TRBD1 matching over 7 bases. The junction had 5 bases not matched to a gene; V was cut back by 0 bases and J by 0 bases. Per the germline V gene, CDR1 is GTSNPN and CDR2 is SVGIG (reference sequence). The CDR3 runs 15 residues. In DNA, the CDR3 is TGTGCCTGGAGTGTACAAAGACAGGGCTCCTACGAGCAGTACTTC. This translates into CAWSVQRQGSYEQYF.

This clonotype was recorded a few times. V gene TRBV7-9 combines with J gene TRBJ2-3; no firm D call. This CDR3 comprises 15 residues. Germline V gene data show CDR1 as SEHNR and CDR2 as FQNEAQ (reference sequence). V gave up 5 bases and J gave up 5 bases, with 17 bases separating them. CDR3 coding DNA: TGTGCCAGCAGCGACTCATTTGGGTACCAAGATACGCAGTATTTT. Protein sequence: CASSDSFGYQDTQYF.

The V call is TRBV12-3 or TRBV12-4, the J call TRBJ1-1; 7 nucleotides align to TRBD1. The CDR3 runs 14 residues. V gave up 3 bases and J gave up 4 bases; unmatched junction bases: 5. The CDR3 loop reads CASSLGQGVTEAFF. The CDR3 DNA reads TGTGCCAGCAGTTTGGGTCAGGGGGTCACTGAAGCTTTCTTT.

The J gene is TRBJ2-3, the V gene TRBV7-9; TRBD1 matches 7 bases. CDR1 is SEHNR and CDR2 is FQNEAQ in the germline V gene (reference sequence). This CDR3 comprises 15 residues. The trim removed 6 bases at V and 6 bases at J, leaving 12 bases unmatched. DNA for the CDR3: TGTGCCAGCAGTCAGACAGGGCGGGTAGGCGATACGCAGTATTTT. Residues: CASSQTGRVGDTQYF. Supplemented by reference TRBV7-9 and TRBJ2-3, the full variable domain reads DTGVSQNPRHKITKRGQNVTFRCDPISEHNRLYWYRQTLGQGPEFLTYFQNEAQLEKSRLLSDRFSAERPKGSFSTLEIQRTEQGDSAMYLCASSQTGRVGDTQYFGPGTRLTVL.

This clonotype is classed as medium-sized. J is TRBJ1-3 and V is TRBV29-1; 8 positions match TRBD1. CDR3 length: 12 amino acids. The germline gives CDR1 SQVTM, CDR2 ANQGSEA. V was pared by 7 bases and J by 1 base, with 0 bases of the junction left unmatched. The CDR3 DNA follows: TGCAGCGGGACAGGGTCTGGAAACACCATATATTTT. It yields the protein CSGTGSGNTIYF.

The chain couples TRBV7-2 to TRBJ2-5, with D possibly being TRBD2 (5 bases). Trimming stripped 3 bases from V and 2 bases from J, with 7 bases between. Germline values: CDR1 SGHTA, CDR2 FQGNSA. This CDR3 has 13 residues. Here the CDR3 DNA reads TGTGCCAGCAGCTTCACGGGACAAGAGACCCAGTACTTC. Its translation is CASSFTGQETQYF.

This clonotype counts as medium-sized. The gene calls are TRBV6-5 and TRBJ2-7; 7 positions match TRBD2. Germline assignment: CDR1 MNHEY and CDR2 SVGAGI. V was clipped by 0 bases and J by 4 bases; unmatched bases: 9. This CDR3 is 16 amino acids long. CDR3 protein: CASSYSAGEADYEQYF. The CDR3 DNA follows: TGTGCCAGCAGTTACTCCGCGGGAGAAGCCGATTACGAGCAGTACTTC.

This clonotype was seen a few times. The chain joins TRBV6-5 to TRBJ1-1; TRBD1 aligns across 7 bases. The germline V gene encodes CDR1 MNHEY and CDR2 SVGAGI. Trimming cost V 5 bases and J 1 base; bases outside gene matches: 4. This CDR3 comprises 14 residues. The DNA for the CDR3 is TGTGCCAGCAGTACTCGACAGGGGAACACTGAAGCTTTCTTT. Protein sequence: CASSTRQGNTEAFF.

Turning to this clonotype: This clone may be a read error of a much larger clone one base away. In DNA, the CDR3 is TGTGCCAGCAGTTACCGGGGACAGAGCAATCAGCCCCAGCATTTT. This gives the protein CASSYRGQSNQPQHF. The genes are TRBV6-6 and TRBJ1-5, with 7 nucleotides matching TRBD1. Germline V gene lookup returns CDR1 MNHNY and CDR2 SVGAGI (reference sequence). This CDR3 region has 15 residues. Trimming at V came to 2 bases and at J to 1 base, leaving 2 bases not matched to a gene.

In this sample, this clonotype turned up a few times. The V gene is TRBV7-2, the J gene TRBJ2-1, with D possibly matching TRBD2 (6 bases). Trimming removed 1 base from V and 4 bases from J, with 11 bases in between. CDR3 length: 15 residues. CDR1 and CDR2 (germline): SGHTA, FQGNSA. Here the CDR3 DNA reads TGTGCCAGCAGCTTAGAAGGGACTTTTTACAATGAGCAGTTCTTC. This codes for CASSLEGTFYNEQFF. Full variable domain (rest looked up from reference TRBV7-2 and TRBJ2-1): GAGVSQSPSNKVTEKGKDVELRCDPISGHTALYWYRQSLGQGLEFLIYFQGNSAPDKSGLPSDRFSAERTGGSVSTLTIQRTQQEDSAVYLCASSLEGTFYNEQFFGPGTRLTVL.

Within the sample, this clonotype is medium-sized. The gene calls are TRBV5-6 and TRBJ2-7, with a tentative D call TRBD1 (6 bases). The germline CDR1 and CDR2 sequences are SGHDT and YYEEEE. V was shortened by 0 bases and J by 6 bases, with 13 bases between the two germline ends. The CDR3 runs 14 residues. This CDR3 is CASSLGGGVGEQYF. CDR3 coding DNA: TGTGCCAGCAGCTTGGGAGGGGGAGTAGGCGAGCAGTACTTC.